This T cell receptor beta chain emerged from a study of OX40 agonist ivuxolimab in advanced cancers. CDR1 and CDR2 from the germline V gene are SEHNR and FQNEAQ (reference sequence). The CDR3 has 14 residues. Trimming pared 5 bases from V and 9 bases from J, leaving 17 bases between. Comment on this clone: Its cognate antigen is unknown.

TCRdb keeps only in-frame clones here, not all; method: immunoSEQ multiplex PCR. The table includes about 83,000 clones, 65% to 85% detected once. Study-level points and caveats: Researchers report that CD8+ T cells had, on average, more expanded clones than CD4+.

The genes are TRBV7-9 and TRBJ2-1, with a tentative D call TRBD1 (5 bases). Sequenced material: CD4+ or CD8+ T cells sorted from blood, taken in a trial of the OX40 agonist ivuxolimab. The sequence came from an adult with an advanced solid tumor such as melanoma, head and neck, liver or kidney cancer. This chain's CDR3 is CASSPTKGAFEQFF. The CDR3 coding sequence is TGTGCCAGCAGCCCAACAAAAGGGGCTTTTGAGCAGTTCTTC.